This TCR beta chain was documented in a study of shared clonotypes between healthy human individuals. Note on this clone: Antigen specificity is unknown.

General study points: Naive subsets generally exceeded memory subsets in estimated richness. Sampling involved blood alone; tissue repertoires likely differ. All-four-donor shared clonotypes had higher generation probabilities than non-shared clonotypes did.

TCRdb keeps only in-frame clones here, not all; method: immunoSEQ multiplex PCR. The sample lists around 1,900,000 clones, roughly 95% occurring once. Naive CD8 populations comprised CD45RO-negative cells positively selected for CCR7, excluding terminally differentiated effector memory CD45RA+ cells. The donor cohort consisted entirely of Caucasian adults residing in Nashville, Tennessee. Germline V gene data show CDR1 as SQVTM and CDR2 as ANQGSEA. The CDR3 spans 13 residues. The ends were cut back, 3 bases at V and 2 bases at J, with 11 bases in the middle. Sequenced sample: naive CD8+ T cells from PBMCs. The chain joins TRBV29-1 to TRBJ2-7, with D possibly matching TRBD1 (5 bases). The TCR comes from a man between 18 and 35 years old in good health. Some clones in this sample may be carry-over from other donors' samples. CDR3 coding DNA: TGCAGCGTTGAGCAGGCAGGGCCCTACGAGCAGTACTTC. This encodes CSVEQAGPYEQYF.